This TCR beta chain was sequenced in a study of glioma-infiltrating T cells after dendritic cell vaccination. Documented time point: after dendritic cell vaccination, including at tumor progression/relapse. Sequencing used immunoSEQ multiplex PCR; TCRdb keeps in-frame clones, though not all of them. The repertoire holds 75,000 to 85,000 clones, more than 75% seen once, with about 2.2% in the top ten. This sequence originates from a human donor with glioblastoma. The specimen was blood, collected after dendritic cell vaccination.

The CDR3 loop is CASSPGGLNEQFF. The CDR3 DNA is TGTGCCAGCAGCCCGGGGGGTCTCAATGAGCAGTTCTTC. The J gene is TRBJ2-1, the V gene TRBV13; 7 nucleotides line up with TRBD2. Germline CDR1 PRHDT, CDR2 FYEKMQ (reference sequence). V shed 5 bases and J 6 bases; nucleotides not matched to a gene: 4. The CDR3 spans 13 residues.